The 14 T cell receptor beta chains presented below share a single source sample, sequenced in a study of OX40 agonist ivuxolimab in advanced cancers. Libraries were made using the immunoSEQ multiplex PCR assay. This is the immuneACCESS table as TCRdb keeps it, with only in-frame sequences that have V and J called. A part of the clones is gone; compared with another copy, unresolved V genes explain less than half, and the rest is unexplained. Within this sample are over 70,000 clones, with 85% to 90% of them counted one time only. The ten largest account for about 0.53% of the sample. Specimen: CD4+ or CD8+ T cells sorted from blood, collected in a trial of the OX40 agonist ivuxolimab. The receptors come from an adult with an advanced solid tumor such as melanoma, head and neck, liver or kidney cancer.

The gene calls are TRBV18 and TRBJ2-3, with 8 bases aligning to TRBD1. Germline trimming cut 1 base from V and 1 base from J; bases unmatched to any gene: 10. The germline gives CDR1 KGHSH, CDR2 LQKENI. The CDR3 sequence is 18 residues long. The CDR3: CASSPRRQGRVGTDTQYF. The CDR3 DNA sequence: TGTGCCAGCTCACCACGAAGACAGGGGAGAGTGGGCACAGATACGCAGTATTTT.

The chain has TRBV11-3 and TRBJ2-1; weak D call: TRBD2 (5 bases). In germline, CDR1 is SGHNT, CDR2 YENEEA. The CDR3 runs to 13 residues. V was trimmed by 7 bases and J by 9 bases, leaving 16 bases between them. The chain's CDR3 is CASTLLQGSEQFF. The CDR3 DNA follows: TGTGCCAGCACCCTCCTACAAGGGAGTGAGCAGTTCTTC.

The rearrangement joins TRBV7-3 to TRBJ2-7; 7 bases agree with TRBD1. The V gene end was trimmed by 5 bases and the J gene end by 4 bases; junction bases not matched to a gene: 5. Germline V CDR1 and CDR2: SGHTA, FQGTGA. CDR3 length: 13 amino acids. This chain's CDR3 is CASSLLQGYEQYF. The CDR3 coding sequence is TGTGCCAGCAGCCTACTACAGGGGTACGAGCAGTACTTC.

The genes are TRBV29-1 and TRBJ2-3; no clear D gene. V was trimmed by 3 bases and J by 1 base, leaving 11 bases between them. Germline V lookup: CDR1 SQVTM, CDR2 ANQGSEA. The CDR3 has 14 residues. CDR3 sequence (DNA): TGCAGCGTTGATAGTACCCCCGGCACAGATACGCAGTATTTT. This codes for CSVDSTPGTDTQYF.

DNA of the CDR3: TGTGCCAGTAGTATAGCAGGGGGTTCCTACGAGCAGTACTTC. It specifies CASSIAGGSYEQYF. The V call is TRBV19, the J call TRBJ2-7; TRBD1 matches 7 bases. After removal of 1 base from V and 1 base from J, the junction contained 1 base not matched to a gene. The CDR3 consists of 14 residues. The germline V gene has CDR1 LNHDA and CDR2 SQIVND (reference sequence).

CDR3 sequence (DNA): TGTGCCAGTACCGCGACAGGGGGAGAGACCCAGTACTTC. Protein product: CASTATGGETQYF. The chain uses TRBV19 and TRBJ2-5; the match to TRBD1 covers 9 bases. The junction had 4 bases not matched to a gene; V was cut back by 7 bases and J by 4 bases. Germline V gene data show CDR1 as LNHDA and CDR2 as SQIVND (reference sequence). The CDR3 has 13 residues.

The chain combines TRBV28 with TRBJ1-1; 7 nucleotides match TRBD1. Looked up from germline, CDR1 is MDHEN and CDR2 is SYDVKM. With 6 bases clipped from V and 1 base from J, the junction kept 8 bases outside the gene matches. The CDR3 totals 15 residues. As DNA, the CDR3 is TGTGCCAGCAGACCCACAGGGGTGTCGAACACTGAAGCTTTCTTT. Its protein is CASRPTGVSNTEAFF.

This chain joins TRBV18 and TRBJ2-2, with 9 bases that match TRBD2. V lost 2 bases, J lost 4 bases, and 2 bases stayed unmatched. The CDR3 covers 15 residues. Looked up from germline, CDR1 is KGHSH and CDR2 is LQKENI. Here the CDR3 reads CASSPSGGRTGELFF. CDR3 sequence (DNA): TGTGCCAGCTCACCAAGCGGGGGGCGCACCGGGGAGCTGTTTTTT.

In nucleotides, the CDR3 is TGTGCCAGCTCACCACCGAGTACCGGGGAGCTGTTTTTT. As protein: CASSPPSTGELFF. The gene calls are TRBV18 and TRBJ2-2; no firm D call. This CDR3 is built from 13 residues. Trimming stripped 0 bases from V and 5 bases from J, with 4 bases between. Germline V gene data show CDR1 as KGHSH and CDR2 as LQKENI.

The gene calls are TRBV7-8 and TRBJ1-2; TRBD1 aligns across 8 bases. CDR3 size: 14 residues. CDR1 is SGHVS and CDR2 is FQNEAQ in the germline V gene. The V and J ends lost 5 bases and 8 bases, in that order; junction bases with no gene match: 10. The CDR3 loop is CASSLTGEYRGYTF. Written as DNA, the CDR3 is TGTGCCAGCAGCCTGACAGGGGAGTACAGGGGCTACACCTTC.

The chain is built from TRBV11-3 and TRBJ2-1; a possible D gene is TRBD2 (6 bases). V lost 7 bases, J lost 6 bases, and 13 bases lay in between. The germline V gene encodes CDR1 SGHNT and CDR2 YENEEA. The CDR3 has 13 amino acids. The CDR3 nucleotides read TGTGCCAGCACCCCCTCGGGGGTCAATGAGCAGTTCTTC. Amino acids: CASTPSGVNEQFF.

This clone was counted a few times. This sequence joins TRBV28 and TRBJ1-3; D not resolved. This CDR3 is built from 12 residues. V was shortened by 5 bases and J by 4 bases, with 6 bases between the two germline ends. Germline V gene lookup returns CDR1 MDHEN and CDR2 SYDVKM. The CDR3 nucleotides are TGTGCCAGCAGTAAACAGGGAAACACCATATATTTT. This sequence encodes CASSKQGNTIYF.

The V gene is TRBV2, the J gene TRBJ1-4; D uncertain. The CDR3 contains 15 residues. Germline V gene lookup returns CDR1 SNHLY and CDR2 FYNNEI. V gave up 1 base and J gave up 0 bases, with 6 bases separating them. CDR3 sequence (DNA): TGTGCCAGCAGTGAAGACTTTTCAACTAATGAAAAACTGTTTTTT. It specifies CASSEDFSTNEKLFF.

There are a few counts of this clone. J is TRBJ2-2 and V is TRBV5-1; possibly TRBD2 for D (6 bases). The germline V gene has CDR1 SGHRS and CDR2 YFSETQ. This CDR3 has 17 residues. V gave up 3 bases and J gave up 4 bases, with 19 bases separating them. DNA of the CDR3: TGCGCCAGCAGCTCACCTTCTGCGGGGAGAGGCACCGGGGAGCTGTTTTTT. Protein product: CASSSPSAGRGTGELFF.